This T cell receptor (beta chain) is drawn from a study of OX40 agonist ivuxolimab in advanced cancers. Study background: Treatment of patients was with ivuxolimab, an agonistic anti-OX40 (CD134) antibody.

The V gene lost 7 bases and the J gene lost 3 bases, with 18 bases spanning the gap. This CDR3 has 15 residues. Germline CDR1 MNHNS, CDR2 SASEGT. Clones were sequenced by immunoSEQ multiplex PCR, and TCRdb holds only the in-frame ones, with some missing. The sample carries 55,000 to 95,000 clones, about 91% recorded once. The receptor was isolated from an adult with an advanced solid tumor such as melanoma, head and neck, liver or kidney cancer. Material: CD4+ or CD8+ T cells sorted from blood, obtained in a trial of the OX40 agonist ivuxolimab. The rearrangement uses TRBV6-1 and TRBJ1-2; the D gene is possibly TRBD1 (6 bases). CDR3 in amino acids: CASNPRQAPDYGYTF. Written as DNA, the CDR3 is TGTGCCAGCAACCCCCGACAGGCCCCTGACTATGGCTACACCTTC.